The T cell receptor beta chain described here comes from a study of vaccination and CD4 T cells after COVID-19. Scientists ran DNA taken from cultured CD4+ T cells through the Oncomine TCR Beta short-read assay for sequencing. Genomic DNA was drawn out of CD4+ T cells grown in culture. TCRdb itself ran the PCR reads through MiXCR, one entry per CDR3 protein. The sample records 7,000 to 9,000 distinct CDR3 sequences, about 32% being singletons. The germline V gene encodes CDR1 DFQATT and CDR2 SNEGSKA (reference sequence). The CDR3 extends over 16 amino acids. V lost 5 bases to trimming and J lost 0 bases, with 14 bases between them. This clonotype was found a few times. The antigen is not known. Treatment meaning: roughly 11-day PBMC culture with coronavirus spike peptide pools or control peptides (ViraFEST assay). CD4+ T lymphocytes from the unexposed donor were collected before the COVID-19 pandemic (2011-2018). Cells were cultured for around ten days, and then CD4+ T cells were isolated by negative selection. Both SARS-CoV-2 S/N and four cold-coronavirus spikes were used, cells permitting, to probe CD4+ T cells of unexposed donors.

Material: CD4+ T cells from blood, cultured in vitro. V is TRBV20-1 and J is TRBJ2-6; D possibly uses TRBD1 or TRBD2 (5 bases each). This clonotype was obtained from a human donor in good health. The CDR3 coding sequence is TGCAGTGCTCCTTGGGGGTTACTCTCTGGGGCCAACGTCCTGACTTTC. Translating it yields CSAPWGLLSGANVLTF.